The 21 T cell receptor beta chains given below trace back to one sample, sequenced in a study of T cells expressing NK-cell markers. TCRdb reanalyzed the 5' RACE reads, giving one entry per CDR3 protein sequence and no DNA. This sample contains 400,000 to 450,000 distinct CDR3 sequences. Sequencing was carried out using blood T cells: a sorted CD56 or NKG2C T cell subset, CD4+ or CD8+ T cells, or bulk PBMC T cells (not recorded which). These receptors were collected from a woman between 18 and 75 years old in good health.

J is TRBJ2-1 and V is TRBV15; TCRdb gives TRBD1 as the D gene, but with no DNA this cannot be confirmed. This CDR3 has 15 amino acids. Germline V CDR1 and CDR2: LNHNV, YYDKDF (reference sequence). The CDR3: CASDRGRDSYNEQFF.

The chain is built from TRBV19 and TRBJ2-7; the TCRdb D gene call, TRBD1, has no DNA to confirm it. The CDR3 extends over 15 amino acids. Germline assignment: CDR1 LNHDA and CDR2 SQIVND (reference sequence). The CDR3 sequence: CASSPGTGGNYEQYF.

The gene calls are TRBV6-1 and TRBJ1-2; the D call from TCRdb, TRBD1, cannot be confirmed without DNA. Germline V gene sequence: CDR1 MNHNS, CDR2 SASEGT. The CDR3 contains 15 residues. CDR3 residues: CASSPTGGARDGYTF.

CDR3 loop: CASSQNQGNYGYTF. V and J are TRBV4-1 and TRBJ1-2; TCRdb proposes TRBD1, but this gene call is untestable without DNA. The CDR3 has 14 amino acids. CDR1 MGHRA and CDR2 YSYEKL come from the germline V gene.

This rearrangement joins TRBV20-1 to TRBJ2-5; without DNA, the TCRdb call of TRBD1 cannot be checked. Germline V gene data show CDR1 as DFQATT and CDR2 as SNEGSKA (reference sequence). The CDR3 is made up of 13 amino acids. The CDR3 loop is CSAHTGATETQYF.

The chain has TRBV5-1 and TRBJ2-5. The CDR3 has 14 amino acids. Germline V gene sequence: CDR1 SGHRS, CDR2 YFSETQ. The CDR3: CASSLGPSQETQYF.

This chain joins TRBV5-4 and TRBJ2-1; TCRdb outputs TRBD2, but without DNA this stays unchecked. CDR3 size: 15 residues. CDR1 and CDR2 from the germline V gene are SGHNT and YYREEE (reference sequence). The CDR3 sequence: CASRQTSGSYNEQFF.

CDR3 region: CASSLGQRVDELFF. This sequence joins TRBV5-1 and TRBJ1-4; absent DNA, TCRdb's TRBD1 call cannot be checked. This CDR3 has 14 residues. Germline V CDR1 and CDR2: SGHRS, YFSETQ.

V is TRBV12-3 or TRBV12-4 and J is TRBJ2-5; no DNA is available, so the TRBD1 call from TCRdb remains unchecked. The CDR3 is 14 residues long. CDR3 residues: CASSQNRGGETQYF.

The rearrangement uses TRBV11-2 and TRBJ2-3. The CDR3 covers 14 residues. Germline CDR1 and CDR2: SGHAT and FQNNGV. CDR3 in amino acids: CASSLRWITDTQYF.

The chain recombines TRBV27 with TRBJ2-1; the TCRdb D gene call, TRBD1, has no DNA to confirm it. Germline CDR1 MNHEY, CDR2 SMNVEV (reference sequence). This CDR3 comprises 15 residues. The CDR3 spells CASSLGAGPYNEQFF.

V gene TRBV5-6 combines with J gene TRBJ2-3; the D call from TCRdb, TRBD2, cannot be confirmed without DNA. The CDR3 runs 16 residues. Germline CDR1 reads SGHDT; CDR2 reads YYEEEE. CDR3 residues: CASSLGVLADTDTQYF.

V gene TRBV20-1 combines with J gene TRBJ2-3. Germline CDR1 is DFQATT and CDR2 is SNEGSKA (reference sequence). CDR3 size: 17 residues. CDR3 protein: CSARRDFEITDPDTQYF.

V is TRBV28 and J is TRBJ2-1. Per the germline V gene, CDR1 is MDHEN and CDR2 is SYDVKM. CDR3 length equals 12 residues. The CDR3 protein is CASSFSGYSRFF.

The chain is built from TRBV5-1 and TRBJ2-1; the D call of TRBD2 rests on TCRdb alone, since no DNA is present to check it. This CDR3 has 16 amino acids. In germline, CDR1 is SGHRS, CDR2 YFSETQ. CDR3 residues: CASSGGLARSIHEQFF.

The chain is built from TRBV7-2 and TRBJ2-1; as DNA is missing, the TRBD1 call by TCRdb cannot be tested. This CDR3 is built from 15 residues. Germline lookup yields CDR1 SGHTA and CDR2 FQGNSA. The CDR3 sequence is CASSSQGGTFNEQFF.

The chain employs TRBV12-3 or TRBV12-4 and TRBJ1-2; no DNA is available, so the TRBD1 call from TCRdb remains unchecked. The CDR3 is made up of 12 amino acids. The CDR3 loop reads CASTNWGGSYTF.

The chain combines TRBV18 with TRBJ2-4. The CDR3 has 13 amino acids. The germline V gene encodes CDR1 KGHSH and CDR2 LQKENI. The CDR3 is CASSPGHPNIQYF.

The chain combines TRBV18 with TRBJ2-1; TCRdb's D gene call, TRBD2, goes unchecked for lack of DNA. The germline CDR1 and CDR2 sequences are KGHSH and LQKENI. There are 16 residues in the CDR3. The CDR3 region is CASSPSGTSGYNEQFF.

This rearrangement joins TRBV5-1 to TRBJ1-1; there is no DNA to check the TCRdb D call of TRBD1. The CDR3 covers 15 residues. CDR1 SGHRS and CDR2 YFSETQ come from the germline V gene. CDR3 amino acids: CASSLRGDGVTEAFF.

The chain couples TRBV6-1 to TRBJ2-7; TCRdb names TRBD2, which stays unverified in the absence of DNA. The germline V gene encodes CDR1 MNHNS and CDR2 SASEGT. The CDR3 contains 13 residues. CDR3 sequence reads: CASSPRRENEQYF.